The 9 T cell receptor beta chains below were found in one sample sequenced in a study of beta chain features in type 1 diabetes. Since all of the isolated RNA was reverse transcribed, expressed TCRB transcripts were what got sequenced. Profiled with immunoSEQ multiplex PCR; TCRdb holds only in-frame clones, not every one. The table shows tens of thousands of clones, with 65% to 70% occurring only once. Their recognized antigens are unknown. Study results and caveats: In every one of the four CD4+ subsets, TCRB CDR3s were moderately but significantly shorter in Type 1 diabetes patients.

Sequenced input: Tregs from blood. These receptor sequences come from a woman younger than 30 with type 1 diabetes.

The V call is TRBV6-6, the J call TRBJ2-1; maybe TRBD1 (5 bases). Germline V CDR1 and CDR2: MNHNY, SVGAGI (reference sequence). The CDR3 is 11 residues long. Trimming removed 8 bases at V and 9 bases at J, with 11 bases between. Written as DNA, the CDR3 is TGTGCCAGCCTAAGTAGGGGTGAGCAGTTCTTC. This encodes CASLSRGEQFF.

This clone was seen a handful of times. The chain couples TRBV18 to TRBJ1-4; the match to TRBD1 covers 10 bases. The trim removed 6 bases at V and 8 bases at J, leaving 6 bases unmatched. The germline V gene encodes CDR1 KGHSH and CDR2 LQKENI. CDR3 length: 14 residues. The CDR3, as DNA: TGTGCCAGCTCGCCCGGGACAGGGGAAGAAAAACTGTTTTTT. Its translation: CASSPGTGEEKLFF.

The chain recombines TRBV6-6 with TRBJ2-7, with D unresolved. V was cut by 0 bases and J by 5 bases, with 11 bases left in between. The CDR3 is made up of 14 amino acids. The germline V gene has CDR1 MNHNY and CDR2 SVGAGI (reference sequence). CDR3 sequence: CASSYSALFNEQYF. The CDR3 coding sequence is TGTGCCAGCAGTTACTCGGCTTTATTCAACGAGCAGTACTTC.

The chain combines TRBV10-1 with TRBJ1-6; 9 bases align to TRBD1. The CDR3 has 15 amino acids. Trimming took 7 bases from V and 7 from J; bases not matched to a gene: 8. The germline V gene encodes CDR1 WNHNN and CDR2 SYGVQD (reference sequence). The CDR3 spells CASNQPGQGNSPLHF. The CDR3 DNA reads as TGCGCCAGCAACCAGCCGGGACAGGGCAATTCACCCCTCCACTTT.

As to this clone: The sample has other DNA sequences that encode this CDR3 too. CDR3 sequence (DNA): TGTGCCAGCTCACCAGGACAGGGCGGTCAGCCCCAGCATTTT. Translated: CASSPGQGGQPQHF. The chain couples TRBV18 to TRBJ1-5, with 8 bases that match TRBD1. Trimming at V came to 2 bases and at J to 6 bases, leaving 3 bases not matched to a gene. CDR1 is KGHSH, CDR2 LQKENI, per germline. The CDR3 length is 14 residues.

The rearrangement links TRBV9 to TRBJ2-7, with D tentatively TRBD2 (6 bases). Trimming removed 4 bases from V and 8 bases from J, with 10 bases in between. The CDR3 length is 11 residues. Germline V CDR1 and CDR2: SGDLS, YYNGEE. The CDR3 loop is CASSRGSKQYF. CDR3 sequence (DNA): TGTGCCAGCAGCCGGGGGTCAAAGCAGTACTTC. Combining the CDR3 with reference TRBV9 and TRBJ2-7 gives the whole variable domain DSGVTQTPKHLITATGQRVTLRCSPRSGDLSVYWYQQSLDQGLQFLIQYYNGEERAKGNILERFSAQQFPDLHSELNLSSLELGDSALYFCASSRGSKQYFGPGTRLTVT.

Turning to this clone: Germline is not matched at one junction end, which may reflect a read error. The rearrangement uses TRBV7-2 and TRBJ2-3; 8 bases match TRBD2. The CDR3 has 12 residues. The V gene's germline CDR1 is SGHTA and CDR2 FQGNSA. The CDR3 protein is CASRLGQRGWKF. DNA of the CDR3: TGTGCCAGCAGGCTAGGGCAGCGGGGGTGGAAATTT.

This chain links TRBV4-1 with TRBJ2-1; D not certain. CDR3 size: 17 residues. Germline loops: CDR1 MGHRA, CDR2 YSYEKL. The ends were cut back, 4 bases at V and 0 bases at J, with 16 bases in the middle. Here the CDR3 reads CASSPHPTESSYNEQFF. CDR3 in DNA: TGCGCCAGCAGCCCTCACCCTACGGAGAGCTCCTACAATGAGCAGTTCTTC.

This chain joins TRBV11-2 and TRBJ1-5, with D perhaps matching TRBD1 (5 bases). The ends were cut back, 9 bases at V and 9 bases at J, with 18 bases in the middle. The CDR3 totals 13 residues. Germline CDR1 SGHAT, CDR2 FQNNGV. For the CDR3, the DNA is TGTGCCAGTAGCCCAGGGTCGTCAGGGCCCCAGCATTTT. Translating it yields CASSPGSSGPQHF.